Below, 9 T cell receptor beta chains from the same sample are listed, as sequenced in a study of TIL therapy for anti-PD-1-resistant metastatic lung cancer. Time point here: pre-treatment sample, taken before nivolumab and TIL therapy. The tumor samples were excised metastases, mostly pleural nodules or supraclavicular lymph nodes. This was the immunoSEQ v3 assay. TCRdb's copy holds only in-frame clones and misses some; the assay was immunoSEQ multiplex PCR. The data hold around 2,200 clones, with approximately 87% observed a single time. The sequencing used tumor tissue, collected at baseline. The receptors shown here come from a person between 25 and 80 years old with non-small cell lung cancer.

The V and J genes are TRBV12-5 and TRBJ2-3; D possibly corresponds to TRBD2 (5 bases). The CDR3 spans 13 residues. The germline CDR1 and CDR2 sequences are LGHNT and FRNRAP. V lost 4 bases, J lost 5 bases, and 10 bases lay in between. CDR3 sequence reads: CASGSDEGDTQYF. The CDR3, as DNA: TGTGCTAGTGGTTCCGATGAGGGAGATACGCAGTATTTT. Variable domain in full (rest from reference TRBV12-5 and TRBJ2-3): DARVTQTPRHKVTEMGQEVTMRCQPILGHNTVFWYRQTMMQGLELLAYFRNRAPLDDSGMPKDRFSAEMPDATLATLKIQPSEPRDSAVYFCASGSDEGDTQYFGPGTRLTVL.

The rearrangement links TRBV5-8 to TRBJ1-1; D is perhaps TRBD1 (6 bases). The germline V gene encodes CDR1 SGHTS and CDR2 YDEGEE. The CDR3 totals 16 residues. V dropped 3 bases and J dropped 2 bases, with 17 bases sitting between them. The chain's CDR3 is CASSWWPGHGNTEAFF. In DNA form, the CDR3 reads TGTGCCAGCAGCTGGTGGCCGGGACACGGTAACACTGAAGCTTTCTTT. The full variable domain, completed using reference TRBV5-8 and TRBJ1-1, is EAGVTQSPTHLIKTRGQQATLRCSPISGHTSVYWYQQALGLGLQFLLWYDEGEERNRGNFPPRFSGRQFPNYSSELNVNALELEDSALYLCASSWWPGHGNTEAFFGQGTRLTVV.

The J gene is TRBJ2-5, the V gene TRBV20-1, with D possibly matching TRBD1 (5 bases). This CDR3 contains 11 residues. CDR1 and CDR2 (germline): DFQATT, SNEGSKA (reference sequence). Trimming stripped 5 bases from V and 6 bases from J, with 10 bases between. In DNA, the CDR3 is TGCAGTGCTCCGGACACGAAGACCCAGTACTTC. Translating it yields CSAPDTKTQYF.

The V gene is TRBV30, the J gene TRBJ2-7; D is undetermined. This CDR3 has 13 amino acids. The V gene lost 2 bases and the J gene lost 0 bases, with 8 bases spanning the gap. Germline V gene data show CDR1 as GTSNPN and CDR2 as SVGIG (reference sequence). The CDR3 spells CAWSTVFSYEQYF. The DNA of the CDR3 is TGTGCCTGGAGTACAGTCTTCTCCTACGAGCAGTACTTC.

The V call is TRBV18, the J call TRBJ1-2; 9 positions agree with TRBD1. J was trimmed by 2 bases and V by 0 bases; bases with no gene match: 1. This CDR3 is 15 amino acids long. From germline, CDR1 is KGHSH and CDR2 LQKENI. CDR3 DNA sequence: TGTGCCAGCTCACCACCCGGACAGGGGAACTATGGCTACACCTTC. Encoded protein: CASSPPGQGNYGYTF.

This clone was seen more than once but under ten times. The genes are TRBV5-6 and TRBJ2-7; D unclear. The V gene lost 4 bases and the J gene lost 3 bases, with 8 bases spanning the gap. The CDR3 covers 12 residues. Per the germline V gene, CDR1 is SGHDT and CDR2 is YYEEEE. CDR3 DNA: TGTGCCAGCAGCGTGAATTTCTACGAGCAGTACTTC. Translation: CASSVNFYEQYF.

The gene calls are TRBV2 and TRBJ2-2; D not certain. The length of the CDR3 is 15 residues. Between the trimmed V and J ends, which lost 1 base and 0 bases, there was a span of 6 bases. Germline lookup yields CDR1 SNHLY and CDR2 FYNNEI. The DNA of the CDR3 is TGTGCCAGCAGTGAAGATTGGACGAACACCGGGGAGCTGTTTTTT. Translated, it gives CASSEDWTNTGELFF.

The V and J genes are TRBV6-5 and TRBJ2-7, with D possibly being TRBD2 (5 bases). Trimming took 5 bases from V and 4 from J, leaving 15 bases between them. This CDR3 is built from 14 residues. Germline V lookup: CDR1 MNHEY, CDR2 SVGAGI. CDR3 residues: CASSRELGLYEQYF. CDR3 DNA sequence: TGTGCCAGCAGTCGGGAACTGGGCCTTTACGAGCAGTACTTC.

The rearrangement joins TRBV6-1 to TRBJ2-7; the match to TRBD1 covers 7 bases. The CDR3 runs 14 residues. V lost 5 bases, J lost 5 bases, and 9 bases stayed unmatched. Germline-derived CDR1 and CDR2 are MNHNS and SASEGT. The CDR3 DNA reads TGTGCCAGCAGTTCCCGACAGGGTCGCCACGAGCAGTACTTC. It specifies CASSSRQGRHEQYF.